This T cell receptor beta chain originates from a study of cytotoxic CD8 clonotypes in ibrutinib-treated CLL. Study in general: Results showed roughly 24 partial and 2 complete responses; following median 68 months, around 14 remained remitted, roughly twelve advanced. Patients gave response samples after a median about eleven months of treatment, range 6 to 36. Mean values per sample were around 250,000 productive templates and tens of thousands of productive rearrangements.

The study, taken as a whole, reports: Sustained-remission and progressing patients diverged in sampling times.

A word on this clone: Antigen: not known.

Generated by immunoSEQ multiplex PCR, the TCRdb table keeps only in-frame clones and is missing some. The table shows some 130,000 clones, with 80% to 90% occurring only once. This TCR derives from a human donor with chronic lymphocytic leukemia. The sample in question was PBMCs, obtained after 24 months of ibrutinib treatment.

The CDR3 region has the DNA TGTGCCAGCAGCCCGGGACGGCCTTCCTACAATGAGCAGTTCTTC. It encodes CASSPGRPSYNEQFF. This chain uses TRBV7-2 with TRBJ2-1, with D possibly called TRBD1 or TRBD2 (5 bases each). This CDR3 has 15 amino acids. The V end lost 5 bases, the J end lost 1 base, and 12 bases lay between the germline ends. Germline V gives CDR1 SGHTA, CDR2 FQGNSA. Full variable domain (remainder filled in from reference TRBV7-2 and TRBJ2-1): GAGVSQSPSNKVTEKGKDVELRCDPISGHTALYWYRQSLGQGLEFLIYFQGNSAPDKSGLPSDRFSAERTGGSVSTLTIQRTQQEDSAVYLCASSPGRPSYNEQFFGPGTRLTVL.